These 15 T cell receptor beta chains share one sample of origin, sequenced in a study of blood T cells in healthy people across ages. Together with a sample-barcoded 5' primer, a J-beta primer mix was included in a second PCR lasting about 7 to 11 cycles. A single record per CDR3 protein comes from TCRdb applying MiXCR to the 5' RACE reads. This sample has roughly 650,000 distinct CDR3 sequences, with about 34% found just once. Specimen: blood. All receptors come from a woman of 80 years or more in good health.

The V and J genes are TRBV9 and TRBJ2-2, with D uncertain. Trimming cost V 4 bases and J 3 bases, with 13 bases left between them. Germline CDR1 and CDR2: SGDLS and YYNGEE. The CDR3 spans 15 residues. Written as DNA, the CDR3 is TGTGCCAGCAGCTCCAGGATCCTGGACACCGGGGAGCTGTTTTTT. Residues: CASSSRILDTGELFF.

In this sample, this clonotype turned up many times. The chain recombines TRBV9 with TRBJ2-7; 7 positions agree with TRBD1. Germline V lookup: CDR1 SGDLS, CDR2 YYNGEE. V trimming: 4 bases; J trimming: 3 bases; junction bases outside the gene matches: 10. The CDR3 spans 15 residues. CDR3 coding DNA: TGTGCCAGCAGCCTAAACGACAGGGCGGGCTACGAGCAGTACTTC. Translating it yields CASSLNDRAGYEQYF.

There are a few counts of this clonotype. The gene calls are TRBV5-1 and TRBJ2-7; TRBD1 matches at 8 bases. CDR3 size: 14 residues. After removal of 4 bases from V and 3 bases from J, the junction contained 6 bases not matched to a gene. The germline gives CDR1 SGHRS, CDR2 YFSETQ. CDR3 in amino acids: CASSRGQALYEQYF. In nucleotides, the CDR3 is TGCGCCAGCAGCCGGGGACAGGCCCTCTACGAGCAGTACTTC. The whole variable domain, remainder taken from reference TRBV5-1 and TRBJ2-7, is KAGVTQTPRYLIKTRGQQVTLSCSPISGHRSVSWYQQTPGQGLQFLFEYFSETQRNKGNFPGRFSGRQFSNSRSEMNVSTLELGDSALYLCASSRGQALYEQYFGPGTRLTVT.

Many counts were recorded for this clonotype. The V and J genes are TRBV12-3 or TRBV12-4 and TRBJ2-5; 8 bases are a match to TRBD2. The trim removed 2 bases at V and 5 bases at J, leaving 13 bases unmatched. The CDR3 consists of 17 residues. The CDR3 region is CASSLFSGASRGETQYF. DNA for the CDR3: TGTGCCAGCAGTTTATTTAGCGGGGCCTCCCGGGGGGAGACCCAGTACTTC.

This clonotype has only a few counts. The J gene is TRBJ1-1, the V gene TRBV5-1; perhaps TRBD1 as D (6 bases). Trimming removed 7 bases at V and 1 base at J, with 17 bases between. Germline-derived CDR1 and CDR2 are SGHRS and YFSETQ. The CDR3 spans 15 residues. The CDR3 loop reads CASRGLGGRNTEAFF. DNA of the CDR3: TGCGCCAGCCGAGGATTAGGGGGGAGGAACACTGAAGCTTTCTTT.

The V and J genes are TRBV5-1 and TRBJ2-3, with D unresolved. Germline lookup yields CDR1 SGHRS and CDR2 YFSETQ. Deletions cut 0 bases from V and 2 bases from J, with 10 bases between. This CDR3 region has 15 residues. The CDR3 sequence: CASSLDTTATDTQYF. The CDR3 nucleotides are TGCGCCAGCAGCTTGGATACGACCGCCACAGATACGCAGTATTTT.

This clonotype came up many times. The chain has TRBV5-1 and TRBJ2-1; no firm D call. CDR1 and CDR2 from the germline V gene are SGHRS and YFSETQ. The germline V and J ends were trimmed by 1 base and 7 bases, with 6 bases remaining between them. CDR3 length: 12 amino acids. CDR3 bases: TGCGCCAGCAGCTTGCCACAGAATGAGCAGTTCTTC. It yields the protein CASSLPQNEQFF. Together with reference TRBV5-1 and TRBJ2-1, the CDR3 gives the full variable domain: KAGVTQTPRYLIKTRGQQVTLSCSPISGHRSVSWYQQTPGQGLQFLFEYFSETQRNKGNFPGRFSGRQFSNSRSEMNVSTLELGDSALYLCASSLPQNEQFFGPGTRLTVL.

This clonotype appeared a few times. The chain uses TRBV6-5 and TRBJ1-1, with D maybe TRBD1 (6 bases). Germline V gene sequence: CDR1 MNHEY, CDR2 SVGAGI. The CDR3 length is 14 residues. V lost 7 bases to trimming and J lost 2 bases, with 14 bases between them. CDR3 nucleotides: TGTGCCAGCAAAAAGGGGGAGGTAAACACTGAAGCTTTCTTT. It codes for CASKKGEVNTEAFF.

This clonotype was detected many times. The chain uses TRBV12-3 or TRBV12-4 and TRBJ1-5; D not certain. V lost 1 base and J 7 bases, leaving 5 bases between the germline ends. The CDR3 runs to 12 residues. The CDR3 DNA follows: TGTGCCAGCAGTTTAGTTCTACAGCCCCAGCATTTT. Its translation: CASSLVLQPQHF.

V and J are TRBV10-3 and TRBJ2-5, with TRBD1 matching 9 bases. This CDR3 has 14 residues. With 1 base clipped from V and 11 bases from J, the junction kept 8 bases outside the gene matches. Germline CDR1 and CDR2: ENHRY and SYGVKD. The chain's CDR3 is CAISEWDRDNEQYF. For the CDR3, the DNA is TGTGCCATCAGTGAGTGGGACAGGGACAATGAGCAGTACTTC.

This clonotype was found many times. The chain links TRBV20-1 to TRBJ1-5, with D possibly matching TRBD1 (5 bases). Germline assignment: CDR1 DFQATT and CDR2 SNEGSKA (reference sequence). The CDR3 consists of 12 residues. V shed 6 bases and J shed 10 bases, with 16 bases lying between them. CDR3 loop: CSAQTGLGPQHF. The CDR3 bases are TGCAGTGCCCAAACAGGTTTGGGTCCCCAGCATTTT.

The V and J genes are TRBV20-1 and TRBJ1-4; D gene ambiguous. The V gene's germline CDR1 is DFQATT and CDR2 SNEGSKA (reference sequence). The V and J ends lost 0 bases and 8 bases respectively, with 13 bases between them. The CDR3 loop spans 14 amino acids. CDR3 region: CSAREGRRTEKLFF. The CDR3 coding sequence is TGCAGTGCTAGAGAGGGCAGAAGGACGGAAAAACTGTTTTTT.

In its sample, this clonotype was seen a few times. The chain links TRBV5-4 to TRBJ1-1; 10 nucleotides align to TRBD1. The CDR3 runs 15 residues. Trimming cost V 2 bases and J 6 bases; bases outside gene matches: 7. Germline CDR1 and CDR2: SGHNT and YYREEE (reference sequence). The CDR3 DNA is TGTGCCAGCAGCTTACGGACAGGGGGAAGGGCTGAAGCTTTCTTT. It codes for CASSLRTGGRAEAFF.

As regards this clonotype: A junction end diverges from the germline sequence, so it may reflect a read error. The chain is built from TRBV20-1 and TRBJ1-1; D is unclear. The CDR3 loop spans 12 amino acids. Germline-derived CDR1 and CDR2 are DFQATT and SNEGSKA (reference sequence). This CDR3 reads CGAPAGNTEAFF. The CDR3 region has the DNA TGCGGTGCTCCTGCTGGGAACACTGAAGCTTTCTTT.

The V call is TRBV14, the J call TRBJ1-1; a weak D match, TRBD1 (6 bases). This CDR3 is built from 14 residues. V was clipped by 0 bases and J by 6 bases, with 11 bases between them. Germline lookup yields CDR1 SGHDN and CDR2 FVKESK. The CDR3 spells CASSQEIRTAEAFF. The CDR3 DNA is TGTGCCAGCAGCCAAGAAATAAGGACAGCTGAAGCTTTCTTT.